Listed below are T cell receptor beta chains from one sample, sequenced in a study of graft-versus-host responses after intestinal transplantation. No antigens are known for them. Some clones are missing from TCRdb's copy, which holds only in-frame ones; the method was immunoSEQ multiplex PCR. The data hold about 97,000 clones, with less than 95% observed a single time. Sample: unstimulated CD8+ T cells sorted from spleen or lymph node cells, taken before transplant. These receptors all come from a human donor who was the organ donor for an intestinal transplant. The CDR3 runs from the conserved cysteine through the conserved F or W. D genes are given only for firm matches. The size entry is marked missing in some rows and otherwise reads once, few, many or a size class.

clone_size j_call v_call d_call cdr3_aa cdr3_nt
NA TRBJ1-1 TRBV19 NA CASSIRGMNTEAFF TGTGCCAGTAGTATCAGGGGCATGAACACTGAAGCTTTCTTT
NA TRBJ2-1 TRBV15 NA CATSRVAGPRRREQFF TGTGCCACCAGCAGAGTGGCGGGACCCCGACGGCGTGAGCAGTTCTTC
NA TRBJ2-1 TRBV27 NA CATTRWADSYNEQFF TGTGCCACCACTAGGTGGGCGGACTCCTACAATGAGCAGTTCTTC
NA TRBJ1-2 TRBV19 NA CASSIYQGRYGYTF TGTGCCAGTAGTATATACCAGGGCCGCTATGGCTACACCTTC
NA TRBJ2-3 TRBV30 NA CAWSVPLEFTDTQYF TGTGCCTGGAGTGTACCGTTAGAATTCACAGATACGCAGTATTTT
NA TRBJ2-2 TRBV10-3 NA CAIGLSSPIANTGELFF TGTGCCATCGGTTTATCTAGCCCAATCGCGAACACCGGGGAGCTGTTTTTT
NA TRBJ2-3 TRBV6-4 TRBD2 CASSDSTSGGGTDTQYF TGTGCCAGCAGTGACTCGACTAGCGGGGGGGGCACAGATACGCAGTATTTT
NA TRBJ2-1 TRBV11-2 TRBD2 CASSPQWRGGPYNEQFF TGTGCCAGCAGCCCCCAATGGCGGGGGGGCCCCTACAATGAGCAGTTCTTC
once TRBJ2-7 TRBV5-8 TRBD2 CASSSHLAGVYPYEQYF TGTGCCAGCAGCAGTCACCTAGCGGGGGTGTACCCCTACGAGCAGTACTTC
NA TRBJ2-3 TRBV10-1 TRBD2 CASSEGTSSTDTQYF TGCGCCAGCAGTGAGGGGACTAGCTCTACAGATACGCAGTATTTT
once TRBJ2-1 TRBV7-6 NA CASSPYSGLPPEYNEQFF TGTGCCAGCAGCCCCTATTCGGGATTACCCCCCGAATACAATGAGCAGTTCTTC
NA TRBJ1-2 TRBV7-8 NA CASSSDTYLLYGYTF TGTGCCAGCAGCTCGGACACCTACCTCCTCTATGGCTACACCTTC
NA TRBJ1-5 TRBV28 NA CASSLDPSGVNQPQHF TGTGCCAGCAGTTTAGACCCCTCGGGGGTAAATCAGCCCCAGCATTTT
NA TRBJ2-7 TRBV4-2 NA CASSAGPSYEQYF TGTGCCAGCAGCGCAGGGCCGAGCTACGAGCAGTACTTC
NA TRBJ2-7 TRBV4-1 TRBD2 CASSQRPPGLAGGGQYF TGCGCCAGCAGCCAAAGGCCACCGGGACTAGCGGGAGGCGGGCAGTACTTC
NA TRBJ2-1 TRBV28 TRBD2 CASRPASGASEQFF TGTGCCAGCAGACCAGCGAGCGGGGCAAGTGAGCAGTTCTTC
once TRBJ2-1 TRBV19 TRBD2 CASTERGEYNEQFF TGTGCCAGTACAGAGCGGGGGGAATACAATGAGCAGTTCTTC
NA TRBJ1-2 TRBV5-6 NA CASSYGLSPVGYTF TGTGCCAGCAGCTATGGACTGTCCCCGGTGGGCTACACCTTC
NA TRBJ2-7 TRBV6-6 TRBD2 CATISGDTSYEQYF TGTGCCACCATAAGCGGGGATACCTCCTACGAGCAGTACTTC
NA TRBJ2-7 TRBV7-9 TRBD1 CASSPASGQGSYEQYF TGTGCCAGCAGCCCAGCCTCCGGACAGGGGTCCTACGAGCAGTACTTC
NA TRBJ1-2 TRBV28 TRBD1 CASSSRTGSGYTF TGTGCCAGCAGTTCCCGGACAGGGTCTGGCTACACCTTC
NA TRBJ2-5 TRBV14 TRBD2 CASSQESGRVETQYF TGTGCCAGCAGCCAAGAGAGCGGGAGGGTGGAGACCCAGTACTTC
NA TRBJ1-6 TRBV11-2 NA CASSLGQLDNSPLHF TGTGCCAGCAGCTTAGGACAGCTTGATAATTCACCCCTCCACTTT
once TRBJ2-7 TRBV12-2 NA CASRFQRTGSSYEQYF TGTGCAAGTCGCTTCCAACGGACAGGGTCTTCCTACGAGCAGTACTTC